Sequencing of this TCR beta chain was carried out in a study of early T cells in non-severe SARS-CoV-2 infection. Background on the study: Sequenced material consisted of bulk RNA (from unsorted whole blood), and chains were unpaired.

V lost 0 bases and J lost 0, with 9 bases in between. The length of the CDR3 is 15 residues. Germline-derived CDR1 and CDR2 are DFQATT and SNEGSKA (reference sequence). Whole-study findings and limits: Matches to VDJdb favored anti-spike CD8 responses and missed private and CD4 specificities.

Individual cDNA molecules were tagged with unique molecular identifiers, the study reported. TCRdb redid the calling of the 5' RACE reads with MiXCR, one entry per CDR3 protein. This sample has about 50,000 distinct CDR3 sequences, with roughly 6.2% found just once. This clonotype showed up many times. Its antigen is still unknown. The source is an adult who was a healthcare worker with PCR-confirmed SARS-CoV-2 infection or an uninfected control (not recorded which). J is TRBJ1-3 and V is TRBV20-1; D gene ambiguous. Here the sequenced sample was whole blood, taken at baseline. CDR3 sequence: CSARDGRLSGNTIYF. CDR3 in DNA: TGCAGTGCTAGAGATGGCAGGCTCTCTGGAAACACCATATATTTT.